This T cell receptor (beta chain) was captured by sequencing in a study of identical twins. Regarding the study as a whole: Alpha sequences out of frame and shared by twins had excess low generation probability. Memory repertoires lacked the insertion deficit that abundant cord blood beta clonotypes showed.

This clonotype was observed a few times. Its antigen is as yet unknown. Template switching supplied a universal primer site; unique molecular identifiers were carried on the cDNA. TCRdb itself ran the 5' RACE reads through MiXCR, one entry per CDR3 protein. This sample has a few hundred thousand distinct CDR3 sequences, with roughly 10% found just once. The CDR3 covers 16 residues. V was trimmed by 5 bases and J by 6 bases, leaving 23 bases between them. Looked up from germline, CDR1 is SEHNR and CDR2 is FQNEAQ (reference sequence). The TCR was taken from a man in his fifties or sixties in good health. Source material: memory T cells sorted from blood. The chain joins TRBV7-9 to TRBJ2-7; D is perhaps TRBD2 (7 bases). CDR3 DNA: TGTGCCAGCAGCCAAGGGGGGGGCTACATCGATTTCGAGCAGTACTTC. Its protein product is CASSQGGGYIDFEQYF.